This T cell receptor (beta chain) was recorded in a study of CD4 and CD8 cells across lung adenocarcinoma regions (dated by TCRdb to the late 2010s). With regard to the full study: The study compared tumor centers with tumor margins to examine intratumor heterogeneity of the T cell receptor repertoire.

Libraries were prepared through PCR. The run used a HiSeq X Ten. The public reads were run again by TCRdb, first through fastp at Q25 and then through MiXCR, and only productive beta chains were kept. Each record represents a unique CDR3 protein, reported with the most common genes and DNA among its rows. The sample table records 24,000 or so distinct CDR3 sequences; more than 45% of these occur just once. Around a fifth of the sample is taken by the ten largest. This clonotype was counted many times. Its antigen is currently not known. It has no much larger one-base neighbor in the sample; base qualities were not kept. The CDR3 runs 14 amino acids, cysteine and phenylalanine included. This entry keeps only the CDR3 DNA: 42 bases, framed from base 1. CDR1 and CDR2 (MNHNS, SASEGT) derive from the germline V gene. Patients with localized lung adenocarcinoma, a subtype of non-small cell lung cancer, were used as donors. The samples were taken from the centers of localized lung adenocarcinomas. For TCR repertoire analysis, CD4+ T cells taken from tumor tissue were profiled apart from CD8+ T cells.

The chain uses TRBV6-1 and TRBJ1-6, and the D gene may be TRBD1, 5 bases matching. The origin of this receptor is a male donor with lung adenocarcinoma. The CD4 and CD8 labels of this study may be unreliable. Sequenced material: CD4+ T cells from the center of a lung tumor. The label giving this sample's cell subset or site can be read as: tumor center region. The DNA sequence reads TGTGCGGCGGGGGGGAGCTCCTATAATTCACCCCTCCACTTT. Its protein product is CAAGGSSYNSPLHF.